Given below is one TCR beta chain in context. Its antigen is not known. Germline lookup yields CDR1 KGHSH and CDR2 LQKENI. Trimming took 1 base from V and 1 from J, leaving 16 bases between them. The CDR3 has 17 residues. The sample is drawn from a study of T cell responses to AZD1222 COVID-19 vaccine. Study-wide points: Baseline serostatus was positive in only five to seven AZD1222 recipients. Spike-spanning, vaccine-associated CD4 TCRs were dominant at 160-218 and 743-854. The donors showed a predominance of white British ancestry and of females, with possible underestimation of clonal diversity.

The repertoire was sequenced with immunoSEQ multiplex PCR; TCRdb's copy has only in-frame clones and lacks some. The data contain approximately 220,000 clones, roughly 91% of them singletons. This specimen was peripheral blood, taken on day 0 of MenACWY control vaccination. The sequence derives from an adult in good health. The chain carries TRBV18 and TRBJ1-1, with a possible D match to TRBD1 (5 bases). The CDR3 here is CASSPHHPPGRNTEAFF. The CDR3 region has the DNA TGTGCCAGCTCACCACACCACCCCCCAGGGCGGAACACTGAAGCTTTCTTT.